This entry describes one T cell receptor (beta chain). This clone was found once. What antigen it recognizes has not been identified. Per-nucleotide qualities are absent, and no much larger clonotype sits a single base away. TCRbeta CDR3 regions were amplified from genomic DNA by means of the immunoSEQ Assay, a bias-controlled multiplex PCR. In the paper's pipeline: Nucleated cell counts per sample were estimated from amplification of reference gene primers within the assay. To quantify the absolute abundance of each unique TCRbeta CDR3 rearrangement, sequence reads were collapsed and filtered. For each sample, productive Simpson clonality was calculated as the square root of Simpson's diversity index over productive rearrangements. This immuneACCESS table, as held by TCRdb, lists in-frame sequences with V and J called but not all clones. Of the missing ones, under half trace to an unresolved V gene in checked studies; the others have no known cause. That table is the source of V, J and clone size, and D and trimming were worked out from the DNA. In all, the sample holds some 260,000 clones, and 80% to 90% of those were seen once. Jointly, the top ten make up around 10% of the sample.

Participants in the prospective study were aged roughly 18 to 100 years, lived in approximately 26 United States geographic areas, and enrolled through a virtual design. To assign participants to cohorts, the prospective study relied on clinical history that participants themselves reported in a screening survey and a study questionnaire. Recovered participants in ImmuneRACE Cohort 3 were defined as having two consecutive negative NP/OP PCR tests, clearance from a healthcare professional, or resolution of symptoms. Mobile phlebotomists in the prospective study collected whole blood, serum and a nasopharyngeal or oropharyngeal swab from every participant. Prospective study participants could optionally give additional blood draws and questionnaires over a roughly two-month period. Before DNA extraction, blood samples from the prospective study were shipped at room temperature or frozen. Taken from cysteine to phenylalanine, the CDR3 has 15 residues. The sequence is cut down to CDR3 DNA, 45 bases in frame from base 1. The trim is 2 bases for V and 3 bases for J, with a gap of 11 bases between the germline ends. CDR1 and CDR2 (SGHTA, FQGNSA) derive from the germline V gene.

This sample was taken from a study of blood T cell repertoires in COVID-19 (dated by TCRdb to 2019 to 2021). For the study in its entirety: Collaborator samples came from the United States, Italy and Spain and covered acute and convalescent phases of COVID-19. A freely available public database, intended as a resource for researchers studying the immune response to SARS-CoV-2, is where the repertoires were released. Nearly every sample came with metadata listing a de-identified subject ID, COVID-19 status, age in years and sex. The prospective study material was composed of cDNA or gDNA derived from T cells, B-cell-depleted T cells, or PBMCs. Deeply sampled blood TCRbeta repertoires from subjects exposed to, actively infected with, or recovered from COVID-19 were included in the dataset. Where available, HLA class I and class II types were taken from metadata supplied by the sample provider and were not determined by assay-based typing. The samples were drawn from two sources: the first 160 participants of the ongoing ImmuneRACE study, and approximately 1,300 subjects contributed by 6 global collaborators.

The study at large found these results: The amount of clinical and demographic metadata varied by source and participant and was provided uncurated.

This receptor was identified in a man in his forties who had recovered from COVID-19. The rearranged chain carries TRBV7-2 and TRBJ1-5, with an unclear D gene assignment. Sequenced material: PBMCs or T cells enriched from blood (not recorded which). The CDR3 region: CASSLQYSTNQPQHF. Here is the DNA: TGTGCCAGCAGCTTACAATACAGTACCAATCAGCCCCAGCATTTT.